The T cell receptor beta chain under discussion was sequenced for a study of tumour-infiltrating T cells in Burkitt lymphoma. Study details: Productive clonality predicted overall and progression-free survival.

Here immunoSEQ multiplex PCR was the method, and the copy in TCRdb shows in-frame clones only, minus some. The table has about 13,000 clones, 65% to 90% seen once. After removal of 7 bases from V and 0 bases from J, the junction contained 3 bases not matched to a gene. CDR3 length: 14 residues. Germline CDR1 is LNHDA and CDR2 is SQIVND (reference sequence). The material sequenced was tumor tissue. The rearrangement links TRBV19 to TRBJ2-1; 7 bases agree with TRBD2. The receptor was derived from a human donor with diffuse large B-cell lymphoma. The chain's CDR3 is CASMGGSSYNEQFF. CDR3 DNA: TGTGCCAGTATGGGCGGGAGCTCCTACAATGAGCAGTTCTTC.